The clone carrying this TCR beta chain is a singleton in its sample. In the original analysis: Scientists estimated how many nucleated cells there were by amplifying reference gene primers. Data came from immunoSEQ multiplex PCR; TCRdb stores just in-frame clones and leaves some out. V and J calls and clone size come straight from that table; D and trimming were deduced from the DNA. The table has fewer than 300,000 clones, 75% to 95% seen once; the top ten hold approximately 2.6%. This sample was included in a study of blood T cell repertoires in COVID-19. The overall study: Spain, Italy and the United States supplied samples that represented acute and convalescent COVID-19.

One Seattle source followed patients from active infection through their disease course. Looked up from germline, CDR1 is MGHRA and CDR2 is YSYEKL. This CDR3 spans 15 amino acids. V was pared by 4 bases and J by 1 base, with 11 bases between. This TCR was recovered from a young adult with COVID-19, enrolled during active disease. V gene TRBV4-1 combines with J gene TRBJ2-1, with D possibly matching TRBD2 (6 bases). What was sequenced was peripheral blood. CDR3 sequence (DNA): TGCGCCAGCAGCCTAGGGACTGGATCCTACAATGAGCAGTTCTTC. It yields the protein CASSLGTGSYNEQFF.